These T cell receptor beta chains were read from a single sample in a study of shared clonotypes between healthy human individuals. Clones were read by immunoSEQ multiplex PCR, and TCRdb kept only the in-frame ones, dropping some. The sample yields around 2,000,000 clones, about 95% seen once. Sequencing was done on a sample of naive CD8+ T cells sorted from blood. These TCRs come from a man aged 18-30 years in good health. Each CDR3 is given with its conserved first and last residue. The D gene is left open where the match is weak. Size values are once, few and many counts, or a class for expanded clones, and some rows have none.

V	size	D	J	DNA	CDR3
TRBV9	-	-	TRBJ2-3	TGTGCCAGCAGCGTAGAAGGAGGGGTTGGCACAGATACGCAGTATTTT	CASSVEGGVGTDTQYF
TRBV2	-	TRBD1	TRBJ2-2	TGTGCCAGCAGTGAAGCGCGGCAGGGGGATTCCGGGGAGCTGTTTTTT	CASSEARQGDSGELFF
TRBV29-1	-	-	TRBJ2-1	TGCAGTGTAGCGCCCTACAATGAGCAGTTCTTC	CSVAPYNEQFF
TRBV28	-	-	TRBJ1-1	TGTGCCAGCAGCCTCCGGGAAGTTGAAGCTTTCTTT	CASSLREVEAFF
TRBV4-1	-	-	TRBJ2-3	TGCGCCAGCAGCCAGTCCGCCCGGGGGTATACGCAGTATTTT	CASSQSARGYTQYF
TRBV5-6	-	TRBD1	TRBJ2-7	TGTGCCAGCAGCCCCCGTTCGACAGGGTTGAACGAGCAGTACTTC	CASSPRSTGLNEQYF
TRBV9	-	TRBD1	TRBJ2-3	TGTGCCAGCAGCGTAGAAGGACAGGGGGCTTCAGATACGCAGTATTTT	CASSVEGQGASDTQYF
TRBV7-2	-	-	TRBJ2-6	TGTGCCAGCAGCCCAGGGTCTGGGGCCAACGTCCTGACTTTC	CASSPGSGANVLTF
TRBV9	-	-	TRBJ1-1	TGTGCCAGCGGTGGGGGCACTGAAGCTTTCTTT	CASGGGTEAFF
TRBV7-9	-	-	TRBJ2-1	TGTGCCAGCAGCTTAGCGCTCGGGAGCTCCTACAATGAGCAGTTCTTC	CASSLALGSSYNEQFF
TRBV28	-	-	TRBJ1-6	TGTGCCAGCAGTTTGGGCTGGGATTCACCCCTCCACTTT	CASSLGWDSPLHF
TRBV7-6	-	-	TRBJ1-6	TGTGCCAGCAGACGGACACCGGGAGACAGTTCACCCCTCCACTTT	CASRRTPGDSSPLHF
TRBV6-1	-	TRBD2	TRBJ2-7	TGTGCCAGCAGCGTAACTAGCGGGAGGGGCTACGAGCAGTACTTC	CASSVTSGRGYEQYF
TRBV7-9	-	TRBD1	TRBJ1-1	TGTGCCAGCAGGTCAAAGGACAGGGGGGTTGGAACTGAAGCTTTCTTT	CASRSKDRGVGTEAFF
TRBV4-3	-	TRBD2	TRBJ2-7	TGCGCCAGCAGCCGGGGACTAGCCTCCTACGAGCAGTACTTC	CASSRGLASYEQYF
TRBV6-1	-	-	TRBJ2-5	TGTGCCAGCAACCCACATCAAGAGACCCAGTACTTC	CASNPHQETQYF
TRBV27	-	-	TRBJ2-7	TGTGCCAGCAGTTCGAGAACAGGGATCTACGAGCAGTACTTC	CASSSRTGIYEQYF
TRBV10-3	-	TRBD1	TRBJ1-2	TGTGCCATCAGAGAGACCGGGACAGGGTATGGCTACACCTTC	CAIRETGTGYGYTF
TRBV29-1	-	-	TRBJ1-2	TGCAGCGTTGAAGGGGACCCCTTCTATGGCTACACCTTC	CSVEGDPFYGYTF
TRBV6-5	-	-	TRBJ2-2	TGTGCCAGCAGTTACTCGGAGGGACCGCTCGGGGAGCTGTTTTTT	CASSYSEGPLGELFF
TRBV5-1	-	-	TRBJ2-7	TGCGCCAGCAGCATCCAGGTATCCTACGAGCAGTACTTC	CASSIQVSYEQYF
TRBV6-5	-	-	TRBJ2-1	TGTGCCAGCAGAGAGGGGAATGAGCAGTTCTTC	CASREGNEQFF
TRBV7-9	-	-	TRBJ2-7	TGTGCCAGCAGCGACCAACTCGAGGGGGCCTACGAGCAGTACTTC	CASSDQLEGAYEQYF
TRBV19	-	TRBD1	TRBJ2-7	TGTGCCAGTAGTTTGGGACAGGGGCCCGTCGAGCAGTACTTC	CASSLGQGPVEQYF
TRBV2	-	-	TRBJ2-2	TGTGCCAGCAGTGATAGGTACGACAGGACGAACACCGGGGAGCTGTTTTTT	CASSDRYDRTNTGELFF
TRBV27	-	-	TRBJ2-3	TGTGCCAGCTCTAGGGGGGGCCTGGATACGCAGTATTTT	CASSRGGLDTQYF
TRBV6-6	-	TRBD1	TRBJ1-5	TGTGCCAGCACTTTAGACAGGGGGGCCAATCAGCCCCAGCATTTT	CASTLDRGANQPQHF
TRBV6-5	-	TRBD1	TRBJ1-2	TGTGCCAGCAGTTACTCAATTGGACAGGTTAACTATGGCTACACCTTC	CASSYSIGQVNYGYTF
TRBV27	-	-	TRBJ1-1	TGTGCCAGCAGCCTCGCCGGGGTGAACACTGAAGCTTTCTTT	CASSLAGVNTEAFF
TRBV27	-	-	TRBJ1-2	TGTGCCAGCAGTTTCCCCGGGGGGGGTGGCTACACCTTC	CASSFPGGGGYTF
TRBV11-3	-	TRBD1	TRBJ2-3	TGTGCCAGCAGCTTACGCCAGGGGGATGCAGATACGCAGTATTTT	CASSLRQGDADTQYF
TRBV10-3	few	-	TRBJ2-7	TGTGCCATCAAGGATGGTCCTTCCTACGAGCAGTACTTC	CAIKDGPSYEQYF
TRBV4-1	-	-	TRBJ2-7	TGCGCCAGCAGCTCTCGGGAATCTACCTACGAGCAGTACTTC	CASSSRESTYEQYF
TRBV13	-	-	TRBJ1-1	TGTGCCAGCAGCATCTGGGGGGCGCAGGTAAAGAGTGAAGCTTTCTTT	CASSIWGAQVKSEAFF
TRBV13	-	-	TRBJ1-2	TGTGCCAGCAGCTTATCCCAGGAGGGGAACTATGGCTACACCTTC	CASSLSQEGNYGYTF
TRBV19	-	-	TRBJ2-1	TGTGCCAGTAGTTACCTCAGCTCCTACAATGAGCAGTTCTTC	CASSYLSSYNEQFF
TRBV5-1	-	-	TRBJ2-7	TGCGCCAGCAGCTTGCGAACTTCCACCTACGAGCAGTACTTC	CASSLRTSTYEQYF
TRBV19	-	-	TRBJ2-7	TGTGCCAGTAGTATAGGGGTTGCCTACGAGCAGTACTTC	CASSIGVAYEQYF
TRBV2	-	-	TRBJ2-3	TGTGCCAGCAGTGATAAGGGGCCCTGGATAGATACGCAGTATTTT	CASSDKGPWIDTQYF
TRBV19	-	-	TRBJ2-1	TGTGCCAGTAGTATAGGCCCGGAGGGTGAGCAGTTCTTC	CASSIGPEGEQFF
TRBV6-1	-	-	TRBJ2-4	TGTGCCAGCAGTGAAGGTTGGGGCCAGGACATTCAGTACTTC	CASSEGWGQDIQYF